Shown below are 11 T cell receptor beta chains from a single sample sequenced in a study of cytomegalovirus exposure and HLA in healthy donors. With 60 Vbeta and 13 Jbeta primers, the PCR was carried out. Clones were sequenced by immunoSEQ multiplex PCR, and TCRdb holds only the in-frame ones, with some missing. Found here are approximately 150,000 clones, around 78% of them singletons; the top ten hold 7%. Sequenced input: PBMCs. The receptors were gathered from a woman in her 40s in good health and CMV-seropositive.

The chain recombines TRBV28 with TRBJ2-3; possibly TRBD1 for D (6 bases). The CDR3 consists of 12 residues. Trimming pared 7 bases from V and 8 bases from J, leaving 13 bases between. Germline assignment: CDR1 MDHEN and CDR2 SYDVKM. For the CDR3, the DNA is TGTGCCAGCACGGCCCCCAGGGGTACGCAGTATTTT. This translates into CASTAPRGTQYF. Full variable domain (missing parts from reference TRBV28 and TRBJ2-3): DVKVTQSSRYLVKRTGEKVFLECVQDMDHENMFWYRQDPGLGLRLIYFSYDVKMKEKGDIPEGYSVSREKKERFSLILESASTNQTSMYLCASTAPRGTQYFGPGTRLTVL.

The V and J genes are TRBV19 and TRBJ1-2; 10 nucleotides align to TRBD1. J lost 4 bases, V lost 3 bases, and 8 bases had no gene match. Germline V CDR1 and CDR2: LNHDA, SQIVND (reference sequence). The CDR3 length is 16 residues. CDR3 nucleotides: TGTGCCAGTAGTATTACCGGGACAGGGGCTGGCTATGGCTACACCTTC. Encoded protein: CASSITGTGAGYGYTF.

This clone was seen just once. CDR3 in amino acids: CASSGTRGYGEAFF. Here the CDR3 DNA reads TGTGCCAGCAGCGGGACCAGGGGGTATGGTGAAGCTTTCTTT. This sequence joins TRBV9 and TRBJ1-1, with TRBD1 matching over 7 bases. Trimming took 3 bases from V and 7 from J; bases not matched to a gene: 9. CDR3 length equals 14 residues. Germline V gene data show CDR1 as SGDLS and CDR2 as YYNGEE.

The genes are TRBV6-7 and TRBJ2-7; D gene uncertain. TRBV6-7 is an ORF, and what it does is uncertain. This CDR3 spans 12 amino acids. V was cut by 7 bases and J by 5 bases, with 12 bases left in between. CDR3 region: CASTIAVHEQYF. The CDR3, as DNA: TGTGCCAGCACCATAGCTGTCCACGAGCAGTACTTC.

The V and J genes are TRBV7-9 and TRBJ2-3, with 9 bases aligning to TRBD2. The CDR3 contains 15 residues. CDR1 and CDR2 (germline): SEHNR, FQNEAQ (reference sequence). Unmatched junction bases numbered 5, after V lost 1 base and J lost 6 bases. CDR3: CASSLDAGGRDTQYF. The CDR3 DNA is TGTGCCAGCAGCTTAGATGCGGGGGGGCGGGATACGCAGTATTTT.

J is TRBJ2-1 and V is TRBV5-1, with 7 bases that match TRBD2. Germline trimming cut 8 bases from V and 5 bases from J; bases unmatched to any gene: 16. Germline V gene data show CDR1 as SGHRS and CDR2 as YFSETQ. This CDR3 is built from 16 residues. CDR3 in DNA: TGCGCCAGGCTGGAAACAAAAGCGGGGCCCGACAATGAGCAGTTCTTC. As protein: CARLETKAGPDNEQFF.

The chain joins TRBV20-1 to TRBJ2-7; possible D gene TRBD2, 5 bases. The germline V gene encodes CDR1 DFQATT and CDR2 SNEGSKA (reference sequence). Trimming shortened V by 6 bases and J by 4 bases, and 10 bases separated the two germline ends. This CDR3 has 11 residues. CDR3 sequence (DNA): TGCAGTGCAAGTAGGGAGTACGAGCAGTACTTC. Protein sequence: CSASREYEQYF.

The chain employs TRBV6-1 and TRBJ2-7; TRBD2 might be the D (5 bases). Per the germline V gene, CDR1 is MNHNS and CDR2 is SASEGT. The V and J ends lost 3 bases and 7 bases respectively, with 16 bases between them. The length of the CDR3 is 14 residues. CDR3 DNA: TGTGCCAGCAGTGATCGGGATCAGTCGGGGGAGCAGTACTTC. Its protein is CASSDRDQSGEQYF.

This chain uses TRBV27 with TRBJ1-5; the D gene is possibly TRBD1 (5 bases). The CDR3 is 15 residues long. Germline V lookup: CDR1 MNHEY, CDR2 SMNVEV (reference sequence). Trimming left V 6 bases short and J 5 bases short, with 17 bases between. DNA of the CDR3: TGTGCCAGCAGCCCCAGCAGACAGACGGATCAGCCCCAGCATTTT. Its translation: CASSPSRQTDQPQHF.

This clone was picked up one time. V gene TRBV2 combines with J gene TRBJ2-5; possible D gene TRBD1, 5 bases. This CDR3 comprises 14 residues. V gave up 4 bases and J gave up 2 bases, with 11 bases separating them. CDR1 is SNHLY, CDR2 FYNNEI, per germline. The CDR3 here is CASSGREGQETQYF. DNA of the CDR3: TGTGCCAGCAGTGGCAGGGAAGGGCAAGAGACCCAGTACTTC. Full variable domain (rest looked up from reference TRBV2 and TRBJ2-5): EPEVTQTPSHQVTQMGQEVILRCVPISNHLYFYWYRQILGQKVEFLVSFYNNEISEKSEIFDDQFSVERPDGSNFTLKIRSTKLEDSAMYFCASSGREGQETQYFGPGTRLLVL.

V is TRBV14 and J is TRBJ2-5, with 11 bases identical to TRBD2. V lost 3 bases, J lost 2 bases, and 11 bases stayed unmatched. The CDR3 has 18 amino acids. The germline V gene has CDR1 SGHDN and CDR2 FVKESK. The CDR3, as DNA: TGTGCCAGCAGCCAGCCACCCTCTACTAGCGGGGGTCAAGAGACCCAGTACTTC. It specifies CASSQPPSTSGGQETQYF.